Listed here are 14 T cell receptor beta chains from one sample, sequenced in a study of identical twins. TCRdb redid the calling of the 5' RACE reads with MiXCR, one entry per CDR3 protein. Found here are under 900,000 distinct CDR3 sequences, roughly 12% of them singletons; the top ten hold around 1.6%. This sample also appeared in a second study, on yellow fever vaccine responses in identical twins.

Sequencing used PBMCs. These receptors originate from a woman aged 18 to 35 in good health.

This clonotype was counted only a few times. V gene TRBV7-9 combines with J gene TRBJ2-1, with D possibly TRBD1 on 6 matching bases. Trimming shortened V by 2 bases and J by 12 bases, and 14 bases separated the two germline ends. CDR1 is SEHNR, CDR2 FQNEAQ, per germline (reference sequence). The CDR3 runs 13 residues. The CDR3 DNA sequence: TGTGCCAGCAGCTTACCGGACAGTGAACGGCAGTTCTTC. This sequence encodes CASSLPDSERQFF. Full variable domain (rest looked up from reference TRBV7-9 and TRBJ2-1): DTGVSQNPRHKITKRGQNVTFRCDPISEHNRLYWYRQTLGQGPEFLTYFQNEAQLEKSRLLSDRFSAERPKGSFSTLEIQRTEQGDSAMYLCASSLPDSERQFFGPGTRLTVL.

This chain's CDR3 is CASSYSWQMNTEAFF. The CDR3 coding sequence is TGTGCCAGCAGTTACTCGTGGCAAATGAACACTGAAGCTTTCTTT. V is TRBV6-5 and J is TRBJ1-1; no clear D gene. There are 15 residues in the CDR3. The V end lost 0 bases, the J end lost 0 bases, and 8 bases lay between the germline ends. In germline, CDR1 is MNHEY, CDR2 SVGAGI.

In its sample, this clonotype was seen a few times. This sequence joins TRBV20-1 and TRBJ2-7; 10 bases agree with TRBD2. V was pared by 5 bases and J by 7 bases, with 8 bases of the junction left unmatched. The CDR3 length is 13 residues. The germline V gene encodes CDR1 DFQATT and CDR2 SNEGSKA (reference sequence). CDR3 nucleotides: TGCAGTGCTCCCCAAATGACTAGCGGGGAGCAGTACGTC. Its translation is CSAPQMTSGEQYV.

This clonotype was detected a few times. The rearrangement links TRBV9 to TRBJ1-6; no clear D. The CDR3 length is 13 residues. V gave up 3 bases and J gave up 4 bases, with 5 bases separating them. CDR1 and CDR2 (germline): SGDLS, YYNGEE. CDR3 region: CASSANYNSPLHF. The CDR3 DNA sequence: TGTGCCAGCAGCGCAAATTATAATTCACCCCTCCACTTT.

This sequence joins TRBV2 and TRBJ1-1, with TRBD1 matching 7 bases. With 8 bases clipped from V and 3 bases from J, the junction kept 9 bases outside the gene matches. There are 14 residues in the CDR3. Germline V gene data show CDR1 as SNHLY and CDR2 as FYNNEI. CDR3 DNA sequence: TGTGCCAGCTTAGATAGGGGGCGAGACACTGAAGCTTTCTTT. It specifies CASLDRGRDTEAFF.

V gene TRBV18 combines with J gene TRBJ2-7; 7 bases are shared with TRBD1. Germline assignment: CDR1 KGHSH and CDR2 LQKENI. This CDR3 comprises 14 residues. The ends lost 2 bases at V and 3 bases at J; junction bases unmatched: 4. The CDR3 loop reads CASSPGQESYEQYF. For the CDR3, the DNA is TGTGCCAGCTCACCAGGACAGGAAAGCTACGAGCAGTACTTC.

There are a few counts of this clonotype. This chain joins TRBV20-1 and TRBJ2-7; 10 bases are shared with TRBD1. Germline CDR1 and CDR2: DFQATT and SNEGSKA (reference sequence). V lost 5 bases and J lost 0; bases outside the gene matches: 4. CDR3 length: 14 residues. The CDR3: CSAPRTGGSYEQYV. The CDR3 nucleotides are TGCAGTGCTCCCCGGACAGGGGGCTCCTACGAGCAGTACGTC.

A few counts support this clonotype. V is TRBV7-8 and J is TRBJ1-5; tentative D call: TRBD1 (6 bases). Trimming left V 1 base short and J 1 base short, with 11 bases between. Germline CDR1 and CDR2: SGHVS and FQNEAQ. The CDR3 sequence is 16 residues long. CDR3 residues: CASSLEGGGSNQPQHF. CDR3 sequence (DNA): TGTGCCAGCAGCTTAGAGGGGGGAGGAAGCAATCAGCCCCAGCATTTT.

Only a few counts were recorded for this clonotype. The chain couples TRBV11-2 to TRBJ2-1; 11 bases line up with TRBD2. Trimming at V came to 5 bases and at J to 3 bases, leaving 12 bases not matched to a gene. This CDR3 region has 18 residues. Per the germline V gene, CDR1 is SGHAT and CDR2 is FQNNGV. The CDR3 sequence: CASSLAGSGTSGYNEQFF. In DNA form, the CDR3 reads TGTGCCAGCAGCCTCGCTGGCTCCGGGACTAGCGGCTACAATGAGCAGTTCTTC.

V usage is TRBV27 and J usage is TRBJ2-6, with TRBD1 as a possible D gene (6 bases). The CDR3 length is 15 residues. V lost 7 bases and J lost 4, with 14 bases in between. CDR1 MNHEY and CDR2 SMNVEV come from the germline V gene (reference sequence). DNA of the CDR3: TGTGCCAGCACCGGAGTGGGGGCCGGGGCCAACGTCCTGACTTTC. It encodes CASTGVGAGANVLTF.

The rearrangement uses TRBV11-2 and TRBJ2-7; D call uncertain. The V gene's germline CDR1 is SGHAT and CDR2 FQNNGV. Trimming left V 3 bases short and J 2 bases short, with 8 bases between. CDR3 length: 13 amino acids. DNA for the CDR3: TGTGCCAGCAGCTTTAGGCTACCCTACGAGCAGTACTTC. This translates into CASSFRLPYEQYF.

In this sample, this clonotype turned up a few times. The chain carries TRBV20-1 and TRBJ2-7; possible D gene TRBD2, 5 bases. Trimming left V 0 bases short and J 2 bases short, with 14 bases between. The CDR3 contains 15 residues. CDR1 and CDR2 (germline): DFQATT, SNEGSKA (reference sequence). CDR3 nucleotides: TGCAGTGCTAGAGATAGGAGGAGCGGAGCCTACGAGCAGTACGTC. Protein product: CSARDRRSGAYEQYV.

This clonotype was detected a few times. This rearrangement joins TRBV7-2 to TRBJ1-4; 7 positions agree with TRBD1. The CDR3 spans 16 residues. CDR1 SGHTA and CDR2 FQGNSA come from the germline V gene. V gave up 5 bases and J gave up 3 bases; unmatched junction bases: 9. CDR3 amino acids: CASSPIRQGPNEKLFF. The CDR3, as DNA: TGTGCCAGCAGCCCCATACGACAGGGACCTAATGAAAAACTGTTTTTT.

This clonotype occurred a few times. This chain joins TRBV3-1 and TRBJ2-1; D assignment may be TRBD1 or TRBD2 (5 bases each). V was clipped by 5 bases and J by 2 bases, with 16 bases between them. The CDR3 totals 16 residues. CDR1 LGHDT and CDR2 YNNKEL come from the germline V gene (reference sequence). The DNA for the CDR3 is TGTGCCAGCAGCGGGGGACGACCGAGGCCCTACAATGAGCAGTTCTTC. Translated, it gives CASSGGRPRPYNEQFF.